The 29 T cell receptor beta chains in this list originate from one sample, sequenced in a study of cytomegalovirus exposure and HLA in healthy donors. Sequenced by immunoSEQ multiplex PCR; TCRdb stores in-frame clones only, minus some. Of around 200,000 clones in the sample, 80% to 85% were seen once. The sample was PBMCs. These receptor sequences come from a woman under 30 in good health and CMV-seropositive.

This clone is a singleton in its sample. The chain has TRBV13 and TRBJ1-6; weak D call: TRBD1 (5 bases). Trimming cost V 5 bases and J 7 bases, with 12 bases left between them. Germline V gene sequence: CDR1 PRHDT, CDR2 FYEKMQ (reference sequence). This CDR3 has 14 residues. The CDR3 sequence is CASSPQGPNSPLHF. The CDR3 coding sequence is TGTGCCAGCAGCCCCCAGGGCCCCAATTCACCCCTCCACTTT.

The chain recombines TRBV19 with TRBJ2-7; tentatively, D is TRBD2 (5 bases). Per germline, CDR1 LNHDA and CDR2 SQIVND (reference sequence). The CDR3 spans 17 residues. The V gene lost 5 bases and the J gene lost 4 bases, with 24 bases spanning the gap. The CDR3 spells CASSPSRHPRRRYEQYF. For the CDR3, the DNA is TGTGCCAGTAGTCCGAGTAGGCACCCCAGAAGGAGGTACGAGCAGTACTTC.

V usage is TRBV6-6 and J usage is TRBJ1-1, with 12 bases matching TRBD1. This CDR3 is built from 15 residues. Germline values: CDR1 MNHNY, CDR2 SVGAGI (reference sequence). Losses at the gene ends were 6 bases for V and 4 bases for J; bases not matched to a gene: 6. In DNA form, the CDR3 reads TGTGCCAGCAGCTCGGGACAGGGGGCGATCACTGAAGCTTTCTTT. Protein sequence: CASSSGQGAITEAFF.

The chain links TRBV7-8 to TRBJ2-5; TRBD1 is a possible D gene (6 bases). The germline V and J ends were trimmed by 6 bases and 5 bases, with 19 bases remaining between them. The CDR3 totals 15 residues. Germline lookup yields CDR1 SGHVS and CDR2 FQNEAQ. CDR3 in amino acids: CASRRKRGSMETQYF. The DNA for the CDR3 is TGTGCCAGCAGACGAAAAAGGGGGAGTATGGAGACCCAGTACTTC.

The V and J genes are TRBV19 and TRBJ2-2; D unresolved. This CDR3 region has 13 residues. The V and J ends lost 4 bases and 7 bases respectively, with 10 bases between them. The germline V gene has CDR1 LNHDA and CDR2 SQIVND (reference sequence). The CDR3 loop reads CASSNRNGGELFF. The CDR3 coding sequence is TGTGCCAGTAGTAACAGAAACGGCGGGGAGCTGTTTTTT.

The rearrangement links TRBV7-7 to TRBJ1-3; weak D call: TRBD1 (6 bases). Deletions cut 1 base from V and 8 bases from J, with 9 bases between. Germline V gene data show CDR1 as SSHAT and CDR2 as FNYEAQ (reference sequence). The CDR3 sequence is 13 residues long. The CDR3 sequence: CASSLDRADTIYF. CDR3 DNA: TGTGCCAGCAGCTTAGACAGGGCCGACACCATATATTTT.

The chain recombines TRBV27 with TRBJ2-3, with TRBD2 matching over 7 bases. Per the germline V gene, CDR1 is MNHEY and CDR2 is SMNVEV (reference sequence). The CDR3 spans 14 residues. After removal of 6 bases from V and 6 bases from J, the junction contained 9 bases not matched to a gene. The CDR3 sequence is CASSPGRAGDTQYF. The CDR3 DNA follows: TGTGCCAGCAGCCCAGGGAGGGCCGGGGATACGCAGTATTTT.

V usage is TRBV6-1 and J usage is TRBJ1-1, with TRBD1 as a possible D gene (6 bases). With 8 bases removed from V and 1 base from J, the gap between germline ends came to 11 bases. The CDR3 sequence is 13 residues long. Germline lookup yields CDR1 MNHNS and CDR2 SASEGT. The chain's CDR3 is CASGTQANTEAFF. CDR3 bases: TGTGCCAGCGGGACACAGGCGAACACTGAAGCTTTCTTT.

The CDR3 nucleotides are TGTGCCAGCAGGGACGGGAGTGGCTACACCTTC. Translation gives CASRDGSGYTF. The chain couples TRBV6-5 to TRBJ1-2; D is uncertain. CDR1 is MNHEY and CDR2 is SVGAGI in the germline V gene. The CDR3 loop spans 11 amino acids. V was trimmed by 6 bases and J by 7 bases, leaving 9 bases between them.

V usage is TRBV5-1 and J usage is TRBJ2-3, with D perhaps matching TRBD1 (6 bases). Germline lookup yields CDR1 SGHRS and CDR2 YFSETQ. Trimming shortened V by 4 bases and J by 2 bases, and 17 bases separated the two germline ends. This CDR3 contains 16 residues. The CDR3 here is CASSSTGHSATDTQYF. CDR3 nucleotide sequence: TGCGCCAGCAGCAGCACGGGACACAGTGCCACAGATACGCAGTATTTT.

The rearrangement links TRBV18 to TRBJ1-1; the match to TRBD1 covers 7 bases. Germline V gene lookup returns CDR1 KGHSH and CDR2 LQKENI. V gave up 3 bases and J gave up 3 bases; unmatched junction bases: 7. This CDR3 region has 15 residues. In DNA form, the CDR3 reads TGTGCCAGCTCACCCTCGCATACAGGGGACACTGAAGCTTTCTTT. Translating it yields CASSPSHTGDTEAFF.

The chain recombines TRBV4-1 with TRBJ2-7; the match to TRBD1 covers 8 bases. Trimming removed 4 bases from V and 4 bases from J; junction bases left unmatched: 9. Germline CDR1 and CDR2: MGHRA and YSYEKL. The CDR3 runs 15 residues. Here the CDR3 DNA reads TGCGCCAGCAGCCCTAGACAGGGGACTTATTACGAGCAGTACTTC. Translated: CASSPRQGTYYEQYF.

The chain carries TRBV27 and TRBJ1-4, with 11 positions matching TRBD1. V lost 2 bases, J lost 7 bases, and 6 bases stayed unmatched. The CDR3 runs 16 residues. Germline lookup yields CDR1 MNHEY and CDR2 SMNVEV (reference sequence). CDR3 loop: CASSLKTGQGVEKLFF. In nucleotides, the CDR3 is TGTGCCAGCAGTTTAAAGACGGGACAGGGGGTTGAAAAACTGTTTTTT.

The chain joins TRBV10-1 to TRBJ1-1; D unresolved. Germline V gene sequence: CDR1 WNHNN, CDR2 SYGVQD (reference sequence). Trimming pared 5 bases from V and 0 bases from J, leaving 7 bases between. The CDR3 is made up of 13 amino acids. CDR3 sequence reads: CASSQLMNTEAFF. In nucleotides, the CDR3 is TGCGCCAGCAGTCAACTGATGAACACTGAAGCTTTCTTT.

The rearrangement links TRBV9 to TRBJ1-2; 9 bases fit TRBD1. This CDR3 region has 14 residues. Germline lookup yields CDR1 SGDLS and CDR2 YYNGEE. Losses at the gene ends were 0 bases for V and 9 bases for J; bases not matched to a gene: 6. The CDR3 region is CASSVAGQGSSYTF. The CDR3 coding sequence is TGTGCCAGCAGCGTAGCGGGACAGGGTTCAAGCTACACCTTC.

This clone was found once. The chain links TRBV5-4 to TRBJ2-7; 7 bases align to TRBD1. The V gene end was trimmed by 7 bases and the J gene end by 2 bases; junction bases not matched to a gene: 9. The germline V gene encodes CDR1 SGHNT and CDR2 YYREEE (reference sequence). CDR3 size: 14 residues. As DNA, the CDR3 is TGTGCCAGCTTGAGTGACAGGGCCCCCTACGAGCAGTACTTC. Translation gives CASLSDRAPYEQYF.

This clone appeared a single time. The rearrangement links TRBV7-2 to TRBJ2-5, with 11 bases fitting TRBD2. V was clipped by 4 bases and J by 2 bases; unmatched bases: 3. Germline values: CDR1 SGHTA, CDR2 FQGNSA. This CDR3 comprises 15 residues. CDR3 sequence (DNA): TGTGCCAGCAGCTATCCTAGCGGGGGGCAAGAGACCCAGTACTTC. Protein sequence: CASSYPSGGQETQYF.

V and J are TRBV7-3 and TRBJ2-7; TRBD1 matches at 8 bases. The CDR3 covers 13 residues. The germline V gene has CDR1 SGHTA and CDR2 FQGTGA. The V segment lost 6 bases and the J segment 3 bases; nucleotides outside the gene matches: 4. DNA for the CDR3: TGTGCCAGCAGTCAGACAGGGGACTACGAGCAGTACTTC. Residues: CASSQTGDYEQYF. Supplemented by reference TRBV7-3 and TRBJ2-7, the full variable domain reads GAGVSQTPSNKVTEKGKYVELRCDPISGHTALYWYRQSLGQGPEFLIYFQGTGAADDSGLPNDRFFAVRPEGSVSTLKIQRTERGDSAVYLCASSQTGDYEQYFGPGTRLTVT.

Worth noting for this clone: This CDR3 is also generated by other DNA sequences in the sample. The rearrangement links TRBV27 to TRBJ1-4; maybe TRBD1 (5 bases). The V end lost 2 bases, the J end lost 4 bases, and 8 bases lay between the germline ends. Germline lookup yields CDR1 MNHEY and CDR2 SMNVEV (reference sequence). The CDR3 loop spans 14 amino acids. CDR3 loop: CASSLGGINEKLFF. The CDR3 DNA reads TGTGCCAGCAGTTTAGGGGGGATTAATGAAAAACTGTTTTTT.

The chain has TRBV7-9 and TRBJ1-1, with D unclear. The CDR3 runs 14 residues. V was cut by 2 bases and J by 6 bases, with 13 bases left in between. Germline CDR1 is SEHNR and CDR2 is FQNEAQ (reference sequence). CDR3 residues: CASSLLQRGSEAFF. CDR3 coding DNA: TGTGCCAGCAGCTTACTCCAGCGGGGATCTGAAGCTTTCTTT.

The chain combines TRBV2 with TRBJ2-7; D is undetermined. Trimming took 5 bases from V and 1 from J, leaving 3 bases between them. Germline V lookup: CDR1 SNHLY, CDR2 FYNNEI. The CDR3 runs to 11 residues. CDR3 nucleotides: TGTGCCAGCAGTCCTTCCTACGAGCAGTACTTC. Amino acids: CASSPSYEQYF.

V usage is TRBV6-6 and J usage is TRBJ1-1; 7 bases are shared with TRBD1. The germline V gene encodes CDR1 MNHNY and CDR2 SVGAGI (reference sequence). The CDR3 is made up of 13 amino acids. V shed 4 bases, J shed 7 bases, and the junction held 6 bases outside the gene matches. The CDR3 nucleotides are TGTGCCAGCAGTTCACAGACAGGGAATGAAGCTTTCTTT. This gives the protein CASSSQTGNEAFF.

The chain uses TRBV9 and TRBJ2-1, with D possibly matching TRBD1 (6 bases). V was clipped by 1 base and J by 1 base, with 9 bases between them. The CDR3 length is 15 residues. Germline V gene lookup returns CDR1 SGDLS and CDR2 YYNGEE. CDR3 coding DNA: TGTGCCAGCAGCGTACAACAGGGTTCCTACAATGAGCAGTTCTTC. Translating it yields CASSVQQGSYNEQFF.

In DNA form, the CDR3 reads TGTGCCAGTAGTACCCGGGGATTTGGCTACACCTTC. Amino acid sequence: CASSTRGFGYTF. The rearrangement uses TRBV19 and TRBJ1-2; D unclear. The V gene lost 4 bases and the J gene lost 7 bases, with 10 bases spanning the gap. Germline loops: CDR1 LNHDA, CDR2 SQIVND (reference sequence). The CDR3 runs 12 residues.

This sequence joins TRBV5-6 and TRBJ2-1; 10 bases are shared with TRBD1. The CDR3 spans 13 residues. The germline V gene encodes CDR1 SGHDT and CDR2 YYEEEE. V lost 2 bases, J lost 8 bases, and 1 base stayed unmatched. CDR3 sequence: CASSFGTGDEQFF. The CDR3 DNA reads as TGTGCCAGCAGCTTTGGGACAGGGGATGAGCAGTTCTTC.

In this sample, this clone turned up once. The chain is built from TRBV7-2 and TRBJ2-7; TRBD2 aligns across 13 bases. The CDR3 totals 15 residues. V shed 0 bases and J 4 bases; nucleotides not matched to a gene: 0. Germline V gene sequence: CDR1 SGHTA, CDR2 FQGNSA. This CDR3 reads CASSLATSGGYEQYF. Here the CDR3 DNA reads TGTGCCAGCAGCTTAGCGACTAGCGGGGGGTACGAGCAGTACTTC.

The chain has TRBV6-1 and TRBJ1-5, with D tentatively TRBD1 (5 bases). The germline CDR1 and CDR2 sequences are MNHNS and SASEGT. The CDR3 has 15 amino acids. The germline V and J ends were trimmed by 1 base and 6 bases, with 13 bases remaining between them. The CDR3 DNA follows: TGTGCCAGCAGTGAAGGGACATACTCACTTCAGCCCCAGCATTTT. The encoded protein is CASSEGTYSLQPQHF.

V gene TRBV6-5 combines with J gene TRBJ2-2, with D unresolved. CDR1 is MNHEY and CDR2 is SVGAGI in the germline V gene. The CDR3 extends over 13 amino acids. V gave up 5 bases and J gave up 6 bases, with 10 bases separating them. The DNA for the CDR3 is TGTGCCAGCAGTACTGGAGCTTCCGGGGAGCTGTTTTTT. Translated: CASSTGASGELFF.

This chain links TRBV19 with TRBJ2-5; D is unresolved. From germline, CDR1 is LNHDA and CDR2 SQIVND (reference sequence). V gave up 4 bases and J gave up 5 bases, with 8 bases separating them. This CDR3 has 12 amino acids. The CDR3: CASSRHGETQYF. CDR3 nucleotides: TGTGCCAGTAGTAGGCACGGGGAGACCCAGTACTTC.